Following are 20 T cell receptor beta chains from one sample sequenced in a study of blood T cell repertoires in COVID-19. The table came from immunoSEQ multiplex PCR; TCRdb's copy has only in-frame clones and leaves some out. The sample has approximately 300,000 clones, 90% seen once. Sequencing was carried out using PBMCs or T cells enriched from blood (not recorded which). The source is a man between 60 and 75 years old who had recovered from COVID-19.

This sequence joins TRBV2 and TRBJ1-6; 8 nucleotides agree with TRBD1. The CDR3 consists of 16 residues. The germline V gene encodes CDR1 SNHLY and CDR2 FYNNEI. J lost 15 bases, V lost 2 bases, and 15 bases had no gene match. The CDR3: CASSEPRQGSLSGLHF. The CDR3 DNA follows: TGTGCCAGCAGTGAACCCCGACAGGGGAGTTTGTCGGGCCTCCACTTT. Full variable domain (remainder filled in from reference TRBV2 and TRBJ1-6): EPEVTQTPSHQVTQMGQEVILRCVPISNHLYFYWYRQILGQKVEFLVSFYNNEISEKSEIFDDQFSVERPDGSNFTLKIRSTKLEDSAMYFCASSEPRQGSLSGLHFGNGTRLTVT.

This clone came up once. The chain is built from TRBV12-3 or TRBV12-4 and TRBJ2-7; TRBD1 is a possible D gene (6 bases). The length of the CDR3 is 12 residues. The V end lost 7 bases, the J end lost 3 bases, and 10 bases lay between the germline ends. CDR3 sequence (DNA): TGTGCCAGCACCCAGACAGGCTACGAGCAGTACTTC. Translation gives CASTQTGYEQYF.

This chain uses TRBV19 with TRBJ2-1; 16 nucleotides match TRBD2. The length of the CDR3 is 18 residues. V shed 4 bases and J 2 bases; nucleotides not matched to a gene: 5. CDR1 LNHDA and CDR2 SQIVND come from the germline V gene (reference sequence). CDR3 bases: TGTGCCAGTAGTAGTCCGGGACTAGCGGGAGGGGCCTACAATGAGCAGTTCTTC. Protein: CASSSPGLAGGAYNEQFF.

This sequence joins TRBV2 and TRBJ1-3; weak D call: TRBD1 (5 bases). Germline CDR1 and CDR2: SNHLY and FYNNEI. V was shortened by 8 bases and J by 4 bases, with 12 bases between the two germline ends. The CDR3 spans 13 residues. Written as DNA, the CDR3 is TGTGCCAGCGAAAGGGGATCGGGAAACACCATATATTTT. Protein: CASERGSGNTIYF.

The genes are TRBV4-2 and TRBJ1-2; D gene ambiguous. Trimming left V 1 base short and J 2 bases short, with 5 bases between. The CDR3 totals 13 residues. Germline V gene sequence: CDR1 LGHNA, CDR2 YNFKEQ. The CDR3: CASSQGRNYGYTF. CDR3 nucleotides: TGTGCCAGCAGCCAAGGCAGGAACTATGGCTACACCTTC.

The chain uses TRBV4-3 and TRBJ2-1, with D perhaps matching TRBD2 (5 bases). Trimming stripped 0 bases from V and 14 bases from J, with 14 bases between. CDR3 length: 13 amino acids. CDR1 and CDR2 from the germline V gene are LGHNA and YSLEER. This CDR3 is CASSQDERTSEFF. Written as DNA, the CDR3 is TGCGCCAGCAGCCAAGATGAGCGGACTTCTGAGTTCTTC.

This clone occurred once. CDR3 in amino acids: CASSRRTGGPGANVLTF. CDR3 DNA sequence: TGCGCCAGCAGCCGCCGAACAGGGGGCCCTGGGGCCAACGTCCTGACTTTC. The chain recombines TRBV4-1 with TRBJ2-6; 9 bases are a match to TRBD1. The CDR3 covers 17 residues. V dropped 4 bases and J dropped 2; count of bases not matched to a gene: 6. The V gene's germline CDR1 is MGHRA and CDR2 YSYEKL.

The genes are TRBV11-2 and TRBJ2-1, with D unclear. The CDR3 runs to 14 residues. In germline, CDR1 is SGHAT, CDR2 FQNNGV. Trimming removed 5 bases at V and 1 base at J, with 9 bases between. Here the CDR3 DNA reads TGTGCCAGCAGCCCGTACTATTCCTACAATGAGCAGTTCTTC. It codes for CASSPYYSYNEQFF.

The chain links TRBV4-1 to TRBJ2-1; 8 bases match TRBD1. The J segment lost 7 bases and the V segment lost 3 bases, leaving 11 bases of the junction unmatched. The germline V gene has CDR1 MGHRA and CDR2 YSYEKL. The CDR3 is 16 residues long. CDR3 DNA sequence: TGCGCCAGCAGCCAGTCGGACAGGGTCTCTAGTAATGAGCAGTTCTTC. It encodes CASSQSDRVSSNEQFF.

CDR3 protein: CASSLIPPQQGGYTF. The DNA for the CDR3 is TGTGCCAGCAGCTTAATCCCCCCCCAGCAGGGGGGCTACACCTTC. The chain uses TRBV7-2 and TRBJ1-2, with D tentatively TRBD1 (6 bases). V gave up 2 bases and J gave up 8 bases, with 18 bases separating them. The CDR3 is 15 residues long. Germline V gene sequence: CDR1 SGHTA, CDR2 FQGNSA.

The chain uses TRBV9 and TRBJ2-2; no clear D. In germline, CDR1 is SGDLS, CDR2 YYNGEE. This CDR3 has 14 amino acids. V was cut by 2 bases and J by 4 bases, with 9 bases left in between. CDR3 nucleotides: TGTGCCAGCAGCGTGGAGTGGCTCACCGGGGAGCTGTTTTTT. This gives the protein CASSVEWLTGELFF.

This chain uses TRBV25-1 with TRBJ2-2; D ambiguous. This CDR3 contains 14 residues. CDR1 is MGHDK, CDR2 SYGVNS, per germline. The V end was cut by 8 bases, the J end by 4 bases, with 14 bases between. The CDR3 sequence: CASGSHGFTGELFF. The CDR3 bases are TGTGCCAGCGGATCCCACGGGTTCACCGGGGAGCTGTTTTTT.

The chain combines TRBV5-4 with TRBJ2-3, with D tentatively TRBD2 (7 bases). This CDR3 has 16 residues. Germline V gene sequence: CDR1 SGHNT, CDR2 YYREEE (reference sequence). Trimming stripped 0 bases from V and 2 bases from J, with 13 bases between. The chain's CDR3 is CASSLGGGTYTDTQYF. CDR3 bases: TGTGCCAGCAGCTTGGGGGGAGGGACATACACAGATACGCAGTATTTT.

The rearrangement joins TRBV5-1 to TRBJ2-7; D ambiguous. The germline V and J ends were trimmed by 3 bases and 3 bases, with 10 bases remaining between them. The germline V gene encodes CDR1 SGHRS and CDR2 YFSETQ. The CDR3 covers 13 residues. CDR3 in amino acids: CASSSPGYYEQYF. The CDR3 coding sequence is TGCGCCAGCAGCTCCCCAGGATACTACGAGCAGTACTTC.

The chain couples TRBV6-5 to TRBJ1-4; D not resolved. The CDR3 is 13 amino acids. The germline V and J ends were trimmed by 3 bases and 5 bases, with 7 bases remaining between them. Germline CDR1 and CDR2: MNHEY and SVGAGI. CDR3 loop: CASSYYQNEKLFF. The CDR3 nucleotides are TGTGCCAGCAGTTATTACCAGAATGAAAAACTGTTTTTT.

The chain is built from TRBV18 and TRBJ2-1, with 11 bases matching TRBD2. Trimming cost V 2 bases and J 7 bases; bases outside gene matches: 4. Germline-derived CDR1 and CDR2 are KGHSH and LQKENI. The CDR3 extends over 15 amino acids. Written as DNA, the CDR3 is TGTGCCAGCTCACCAGGACTAGCGGGTAGGAATGAGCAGTTCTTC. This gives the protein CASSPGLAGRNEQFF.

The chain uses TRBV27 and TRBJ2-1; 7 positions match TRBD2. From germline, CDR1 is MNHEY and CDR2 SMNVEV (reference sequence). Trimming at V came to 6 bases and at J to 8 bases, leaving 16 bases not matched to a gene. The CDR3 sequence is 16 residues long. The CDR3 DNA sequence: TGTGCCAGCAGCACGGGAGGAGGGAGGGCCAGGTATGAGCAGTTCTTC. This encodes CASSTGGGRARYEQFF.

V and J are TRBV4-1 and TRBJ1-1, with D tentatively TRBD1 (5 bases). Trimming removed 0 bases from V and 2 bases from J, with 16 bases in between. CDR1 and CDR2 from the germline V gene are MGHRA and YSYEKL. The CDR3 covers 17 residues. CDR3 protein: CASSQDFVSRANTEAFF. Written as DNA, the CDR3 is TGCGCCAGCAGCCAAGATTTCGTAAGCAGGGCCAACACTGAAGCTTTCTTT.

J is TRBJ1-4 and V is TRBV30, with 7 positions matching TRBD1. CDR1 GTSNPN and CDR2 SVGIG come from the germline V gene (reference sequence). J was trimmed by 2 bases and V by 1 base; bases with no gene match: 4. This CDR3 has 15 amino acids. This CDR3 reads CAWSDQGGTNEKLFF. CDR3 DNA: TGTGCCTGGAGTGACCAGGGGGGCACTAATGAAAAACTGTTTTTT.

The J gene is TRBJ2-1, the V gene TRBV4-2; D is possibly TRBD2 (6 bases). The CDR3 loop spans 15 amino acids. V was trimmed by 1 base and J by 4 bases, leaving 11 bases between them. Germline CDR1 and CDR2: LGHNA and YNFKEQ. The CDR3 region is CASSQAGVGYNEQFF. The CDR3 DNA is TGTGCCAGCAGCCAAGCGGGAGTGGGGTACAATGAGCAGTTCTTC.